Reported below is one T cell receptor beta chain. Via MiXCR, TCRdb re-called the 5' RACE reads, giving one row per CDR3 protein. This table holds hundreds of thousands of distinct CDR3 sequences, approximately 13% found once. The entry originates in a study of T cells after yellow fever vaccination. The CDR3 loop spans 15 amino acids. V lost 5 bases to trimming and J lost 9 bases, with 20 bases between them. The germline V gene has CDR1 SGHNT and CDR2 YENEEA. The chain couples TRBV11-3 to TRBJ2-1; possible D gene TRBD1, 6 bases. The sequencing used CD4+ T cells sorted from PBMCs, collected 15 days after the yellow fever booster vaccination. The source of this sequence is a man younger than 35 who received the YFV17D yellow fever vaccine. CDR3 in DNA: TGTGCCAGCAGCGACCGGAGAACAGGGTCGAGTGAGCAGTTCTTC. This gives the protein CASSDRRTGSSEQFF.